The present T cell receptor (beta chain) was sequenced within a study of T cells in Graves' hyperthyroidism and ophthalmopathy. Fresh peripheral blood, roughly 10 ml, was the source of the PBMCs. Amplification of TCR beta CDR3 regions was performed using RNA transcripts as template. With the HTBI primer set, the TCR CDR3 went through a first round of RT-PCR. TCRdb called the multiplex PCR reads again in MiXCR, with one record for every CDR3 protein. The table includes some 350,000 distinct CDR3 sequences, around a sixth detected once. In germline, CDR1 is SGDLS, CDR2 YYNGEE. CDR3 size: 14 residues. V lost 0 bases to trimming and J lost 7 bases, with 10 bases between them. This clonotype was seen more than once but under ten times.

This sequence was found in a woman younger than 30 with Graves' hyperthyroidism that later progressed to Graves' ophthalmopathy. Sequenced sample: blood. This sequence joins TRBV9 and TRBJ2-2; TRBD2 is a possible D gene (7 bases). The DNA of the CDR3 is TGTGCCAGCAGCGTAGAGGGAGGGGGCGGGGAGCTGTTTTTT. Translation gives CASSVEGGGGELFF.